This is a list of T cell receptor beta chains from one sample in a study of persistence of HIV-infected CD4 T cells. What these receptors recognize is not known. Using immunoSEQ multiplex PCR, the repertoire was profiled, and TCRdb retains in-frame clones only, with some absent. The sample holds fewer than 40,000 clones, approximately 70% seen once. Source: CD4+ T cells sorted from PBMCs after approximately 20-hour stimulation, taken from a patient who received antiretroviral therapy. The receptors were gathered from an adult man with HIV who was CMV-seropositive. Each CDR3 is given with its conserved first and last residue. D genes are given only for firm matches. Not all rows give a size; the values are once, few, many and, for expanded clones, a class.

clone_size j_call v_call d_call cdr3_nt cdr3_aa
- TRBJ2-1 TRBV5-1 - TGCGCCAGCAGCTTGGGGGGTGTATACTCCTACAATGAGCAGTTCTTC CASSLGGVYSYNEQFF
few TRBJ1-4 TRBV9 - TGTGCCAGCAGCGTAGAATTCTCAACTAATGAAAAACTGTTTTTT CASSVEFSTNEKLFF
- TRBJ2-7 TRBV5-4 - TGTGCCAGCAGTCCAACAGGGACATCCCTTTACGAGCAGTACTTC CASSPTGTSLYEQYF
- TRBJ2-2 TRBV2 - TGTGCCAGCACCTTGGACACGAACACCGGGGAGCTGTTTTTT CASTLDTNTGELFF
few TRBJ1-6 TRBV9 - TGTGCCAGCAGCGGCACACAAACCTATAATTCACCCCTCCACTTT CASSGTQTYNSPLHF
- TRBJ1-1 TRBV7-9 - TGTGCCAGCAGCCGCTTGGGGGGGGCCACTGAAGCTTTCTTT CASSRLGGATEAFF
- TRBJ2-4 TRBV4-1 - TGCGCCAGCAGCCAAGTGAACAGGGAGGGGGCCAAAAACATTCAGTACTTC CASSQVNREGAKNIQYF
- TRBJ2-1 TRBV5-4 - TGTGCCAGCAGCCCCACGGGACTTCTTTACAATGAGCAGTTCTTC CASSPTGLLYNEQFF
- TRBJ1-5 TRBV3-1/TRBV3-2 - TGTGCCAGCAGCCGGGACCTTAGCAATCAGCCCCAGCATTTT CASSRDLSNQPQHF
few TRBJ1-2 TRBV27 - TGTGCCAGCAGTTTACGCAAGGGTGCAGGCTACACCTTC CASSLRKGAGYTF
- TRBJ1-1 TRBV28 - TGTGCCACCGTCGGTAGCAGACCCGCTGAAGCTTTCTTT CATVGSRPAEAFF
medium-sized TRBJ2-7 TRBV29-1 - TGCAGCGTCTTGACTCCTCCTAACGAGCAGTACTTC CSVLTPPNEQYF
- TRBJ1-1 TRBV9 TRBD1 TGTGCCAGCTCCCAGGGGGGCACTGAAGCTTTCTTT CASSQGGTEAFF
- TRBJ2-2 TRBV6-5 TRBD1 TGTGCCGGAGGGACAGGCAACACCGGGGAGCTGTTTTTT CAGGTGNTGELFF
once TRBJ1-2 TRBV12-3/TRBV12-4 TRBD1 TGTGCCAGCAGTTTAGGACAGGGTCCGGCGAGAACCTTC CASSLGQGPARTF
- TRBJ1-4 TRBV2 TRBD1 TGTGCCAGCAGGCCAGGACAGGGGGGGGGAACTAATGAAAAACTGTTTTTT CASRPGQGGGTNEKLFF
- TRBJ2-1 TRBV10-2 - TGCGCCAGCAATAAGAGAGGCAATGAGCAGTTCTTC CASNKRGNEQFF
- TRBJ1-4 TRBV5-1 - TGCGCCAGCAGCCCGTACGGGGACGACGGTCTGGGGGAAAAACTGTTTTTT CASSPYGDDGLGEKLFF
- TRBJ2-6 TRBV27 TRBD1 TGTGCCAGCAGCCGAGACAGGGGAAGCGCTGGGGCCAACGTCCTGACTTTC CASSRDRGSAGANVLTF
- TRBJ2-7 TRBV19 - TGTGCCAGTAGTATTCTCCCGGGACCCCCGGGCGAGCAGTACTTC CASSILPGPPGEQYF
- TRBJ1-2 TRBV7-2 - TGTGCCAGCAGTCCTAGGGCCAGACTCATAGGCTACACCTTC CASSPRARLIGYTF
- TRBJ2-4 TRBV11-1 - TGTGCCAGCAGCTTGGCGGACGGACCCAAAAACATTCAGTACTTC CASSLADGPKNIQYF
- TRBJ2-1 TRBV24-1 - TGTGCCACCAGTGATGCCGGACGGAGAAATGAGCAGTTCTTC CATSDAGRRNEQFF
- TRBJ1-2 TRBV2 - TGTGCCAGCGCCCAGGGGCTCAACTATGGCTACACCTTC CASAQGLNYGYTF
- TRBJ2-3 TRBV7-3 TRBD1 TGTGCCAGCAGCTTAAGTTCGACAGGGGGAACAGATACGCAGTATTTT CASSLSSTGGTDTQYF
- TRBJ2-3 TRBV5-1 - TGCGCCAGCTCCCCCCCACCCGAGACTAACTTCACAGATACGCAGTATTTT CASSPPPETNFTDTQYF
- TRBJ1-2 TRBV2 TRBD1 TGTGCCAGCAGTCCTACAGGGGGCGGAGATGGCTACACCTTC CASSPTGGGDGYTF
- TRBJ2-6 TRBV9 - TGTGCCAGCAGCGACGACAGGAACCTTCCTGGGGCCAACGTCCTGACTTTC CASSDDRNLPGANVLTF
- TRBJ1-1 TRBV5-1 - TGCGCCAGCAGCTTGGAGGACAGTACGAACACTGAAGCTTTCTTT CASSLEDSTNTEAFF
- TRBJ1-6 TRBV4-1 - TGCGCCAGCAGCCCAAAGACTAGCTCCTATAATTCACCCCTCCACTTT CASSPKTSSYNSPLHF
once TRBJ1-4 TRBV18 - TGTGCCAGCTCACCTGCAACTAATGAAAAACTGTTTTTT CASSPATNEKLFF
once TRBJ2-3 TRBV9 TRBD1 TGTGCCAGCAGCGTAGAGGGACAGGGTTCAGATACGCAGTATTTT CASSVEGQGSDTQYF
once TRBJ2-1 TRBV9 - TGTGCCAGCAGCACCCAGGGGACGGTCCTATACAATGAGCAGTTCTTC CASSTQGTVLYNEQFF
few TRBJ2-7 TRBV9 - TGTGCCAGCAGCGTAGAGGGCGGGGCCAACGAGCAGTACTTC CASSVEGGANEQYF
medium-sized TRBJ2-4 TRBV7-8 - TGTGCCAGCAGCTCGACAGGCTTCATAGCCAAAAACATTCAGTACTTC CASSSTGFIAKNIQYF
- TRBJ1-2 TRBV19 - TGTGCCAGCGGCGGGGGAGTGGGCTATGGCTACACCTTC CASGGGVGYGYTF
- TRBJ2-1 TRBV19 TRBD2 TGTGCCAGTAGTATTAACCGGGGGGAGCTGGGGAATGAGCAGTTCTTC CASSINRGELGNEQFF
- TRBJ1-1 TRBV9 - TGTGCCAGCAGCCCCGAGGTGGGGTTAGACACTGAAGCTTTCTTT CASSPEVGLDTEAFF
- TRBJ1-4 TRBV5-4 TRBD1 TGTGCCAGCAGCTTGGCCAACAGGGGTGGTAATGAAAAACTGTTTTTT CASSLANRGGNEKLFF
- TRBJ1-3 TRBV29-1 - TGCAGCGTTGATCACGACAGTGGCGGAGACACCATATATTTT CSVDHDSGGDTIYF
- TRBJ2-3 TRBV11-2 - TGTGCCAGCAGCTTAGATCTGACTAAGGGTGCGCAGTATTTT CASSLDLTKGAQYF
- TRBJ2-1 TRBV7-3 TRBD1 TGTGCCAGCAGCCCACAGGGGGCCCCCTACAATGAGCAGTTCTTC CASSPQGAPYNEQFF
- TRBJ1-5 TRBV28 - TGTGCCAGCAGTTTTGGAGAGACCAGCAATCAGCCCCAGCATTTT CASSFGETSNQPQHF
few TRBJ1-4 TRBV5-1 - TGCGCCAGCAGCTCCAGGGTCCGTAATGAAAAACTGTTTTTT CASSSRVRNEKLFF
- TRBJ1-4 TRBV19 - TGTGCCAGTAGTACACAGGGAACTAATGAAAAACTGTTTTTT CASSTQGTNEKLFF
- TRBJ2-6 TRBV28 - TGTGCCAGCAGTCCAGACAGCTCTGGGGCCAACGTCCTGACTTTC CASSPDSSGANVLTF
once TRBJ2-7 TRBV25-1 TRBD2 TGTGCCAGCAGTGAGTTAGCGGGGGGGTCCTACGAGCAGTACTTC CASSELAGGSYEQYF
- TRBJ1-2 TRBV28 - TGTGCCAGCAGTTTAAGGTCGGAGTGGGGCCTGATTGACTATGGCTACACCTTC CASSLRSEWGLIDYGYTF
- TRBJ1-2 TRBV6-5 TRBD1 TGTGCCAGCAGTCCACAGGGGGCCGGTTATGGCTACACCTTC CASSPQGAGYGYTF
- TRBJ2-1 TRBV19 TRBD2 TGTGCCAGTAGTATGTTCCCTCGTGGGGCGGGGGCCTACAATGAGCAGTTCTTC CASSMFPRGAGAYNEQFF
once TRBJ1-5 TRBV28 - TGTGCCAGCAGTTTATTGATTCAGCCCCAGCATTTT CASSLLIQPQHF
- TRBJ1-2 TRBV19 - TGTGCCAGTAAGCCCGACCGAACCTCTAACTATGGCTACACCTTC CASKPDRTSNYGYTF
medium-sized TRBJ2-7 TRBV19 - TGTGCCAGTAGTAAAAGACAGGGAGGGCGTGCGCACGAGCAGTACTTC CASSKRQGGRAHEQYF
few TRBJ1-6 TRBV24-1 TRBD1 TGTGCCACCAGTGATTCCAGGCTACCCTCTTCCGGACAGGATGATTCACCCCTCCACTTT CATSDSRLPSSGQDDSPLHF
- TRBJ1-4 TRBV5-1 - TGCGCCAGCAGTTCCGCCGGAAGGGAAAATGAAAAACTGTTTTTT CASSSAGRENEKLFF